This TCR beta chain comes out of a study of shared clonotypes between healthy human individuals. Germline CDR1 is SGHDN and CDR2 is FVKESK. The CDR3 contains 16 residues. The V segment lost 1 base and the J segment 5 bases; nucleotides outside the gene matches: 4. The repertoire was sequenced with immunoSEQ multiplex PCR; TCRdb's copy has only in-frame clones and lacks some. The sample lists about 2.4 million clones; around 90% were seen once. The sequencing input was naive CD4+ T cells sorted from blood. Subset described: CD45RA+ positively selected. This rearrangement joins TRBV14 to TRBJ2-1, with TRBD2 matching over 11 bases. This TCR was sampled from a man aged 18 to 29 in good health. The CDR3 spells CASSQVGTSGNNEQFF. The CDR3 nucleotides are TGTGCCAGCAGCCAAGTAGGGACTAGCGGAAACAATGAGCAGTTCTTC. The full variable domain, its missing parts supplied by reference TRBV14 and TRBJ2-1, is EAGVTQFPSHSVIEKGQTVTLRCDPISGHDNLYWYRRVMGKEIKFLLHFVKESKQDESGMPNNRFLAERTGGTYSTLKVQPAELEDSGVYFCASSQVGTSGNNEQFFGPGTRLTVL.